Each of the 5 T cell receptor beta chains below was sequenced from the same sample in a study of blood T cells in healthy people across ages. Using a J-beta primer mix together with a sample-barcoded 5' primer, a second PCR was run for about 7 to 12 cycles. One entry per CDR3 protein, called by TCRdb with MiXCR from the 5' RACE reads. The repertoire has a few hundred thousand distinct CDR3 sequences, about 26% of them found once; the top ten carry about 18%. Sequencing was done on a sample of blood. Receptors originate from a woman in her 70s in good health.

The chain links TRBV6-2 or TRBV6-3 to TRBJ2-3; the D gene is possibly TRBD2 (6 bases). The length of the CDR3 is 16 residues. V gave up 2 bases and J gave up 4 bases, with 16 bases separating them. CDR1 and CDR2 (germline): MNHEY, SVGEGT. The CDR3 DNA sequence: TGTGCCAGCAGTTACAGTGGAGGGGCATTCGCAGATACGCAGTATTTT. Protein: CASSYSGGAFADTQYF.

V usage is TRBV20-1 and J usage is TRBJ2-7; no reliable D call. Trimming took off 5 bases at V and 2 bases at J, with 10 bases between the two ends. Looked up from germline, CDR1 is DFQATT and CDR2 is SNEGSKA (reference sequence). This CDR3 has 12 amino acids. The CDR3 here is CSARAVTYEQYF. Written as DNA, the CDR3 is TGCAGTGCTCGGGCGGTTACCTACGAGCAGTACTTC.

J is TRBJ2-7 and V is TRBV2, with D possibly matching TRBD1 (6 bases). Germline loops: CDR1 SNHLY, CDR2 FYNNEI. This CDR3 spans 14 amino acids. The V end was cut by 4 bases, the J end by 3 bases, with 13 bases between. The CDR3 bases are TGTGCCAGCAGTGTAGGTGGACAGAACTACGAGCAGTACTTC. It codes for CASSVGGQNYEQYF. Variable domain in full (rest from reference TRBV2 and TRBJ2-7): EPEVTQTPSHQVTQMGQEVILRCVPISNHLYFYWYRQILGQKVEFLVSFYNNEISEKSEIFDDQFSVERPDGSNFTLKIRSTKLEDSAMYFCASSVGGQNYEQYFGPGTRLTVT.

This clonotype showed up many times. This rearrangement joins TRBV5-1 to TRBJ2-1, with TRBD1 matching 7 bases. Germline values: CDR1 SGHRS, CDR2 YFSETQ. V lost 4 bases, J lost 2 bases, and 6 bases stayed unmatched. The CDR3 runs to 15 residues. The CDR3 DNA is TGCGCCAGCAGCGTCCCTACAGGGGCCTACAATGAGCAGTTCTTC. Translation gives CASSVPTGAYNEQFF.

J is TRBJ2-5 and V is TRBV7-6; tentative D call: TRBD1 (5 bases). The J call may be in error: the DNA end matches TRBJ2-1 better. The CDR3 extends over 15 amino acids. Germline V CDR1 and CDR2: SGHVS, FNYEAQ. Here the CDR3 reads CASSLRSRGLGEQFF. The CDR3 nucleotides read TGTGCCAGCAGCTTAAGGTCAAGGGGCCTTGGTGAGCAGTTCTTC.